Below are 5 T cell receptor beta chains sequenced from a single sample in a study of long-term antiretroviral therapy in people with HIV. It was version v3.0 of the immunoSEQ assay that was run at survey level. Profiled with immunoSEQ multiplex PCR; TCRdb holds only in-frame clones, not every one. The sample lists about 29,000 clones, about 96% seen once, with roughly 7.3% in the top ten. The sequencing here drew on unsorted PBMCs, taken 5.3 years after starting antiretroviral therapy. These receptors were taken from a man younger than 40 with HIV.

V usage is TRBV5-1 and J usage is TRBJ1-2; D not resolved. CDR1 SGHRS and CDR2 YFSETQ come from the germline V gene. V was trimmed by 4 bases and J by 3 bases, leaving 13 bases between them. The CDR3 runs 14 residues. CDR3 protein: CASSPGGNDYGYTF. The CDR3 DNA sequence: TGCGCCAGCAGCCCGGGAGGGAATGACTATGGCTACACCTTC.

The V call is TRBV12-1, the J call TRBJ1-4. TRBV12-1 is given as a pseudogene. The CDR3 totals 16 residues. The CDR3 DNA is TGTGCCAGCAGCTCCCGAGTGGGGGGAAGAGTAGAAAAACTGTTTTTT. Amino acid sequence: CASSSRVGGRVEKLFF.

The chain recombines TRBV27 with TRBJ2-2; D uncertain. The CDR3 is made up of 13 amino acids. Germline CDR1 is MNHEY and CDR2 is SMNVEV (reference sequence). V lost 4 bases, J lost 3 bases, and 6 bases lay in between. Here the CDR3 reads CASSWSDTGELFF. CDR3 DNA: TGTGCCAGCAGTTGGTCAGACACCGGGGAGCTGTTTTTT.

The chain uses TRBV5-1 and TRBJ1-4; 7 bases are shared with TRBD1. The CDR3 totals 14 residues. CDR1 is SGHRS, CDR2 YFSETQ, per germline. V lost 4 bases to trimming and J lost 4 bases; unmatched junction nucleotides: 4. The CDR3 sequence: CASSRDRDNEKLFF. CDR3 nucleotide sequence: TGCGCCAGCAGCCGGGACAGAGATAATGAAAAACTGTTTTTT.

This clone has a single count. The CDR3 loop is CASSGTGTNSYEQYF. The CDR3, as DNA: TGTGCCAGCAGCGGGACAGGGACGAACTCCTACGAGCAGTACTTC. This chain uses TRBV9 with TRBJ2-7; 8 bases are a match to TRBD1. This CDR3 has 15 amino acids. From germline, CDR1 is SGDLS and CDR2 YYNGEE. The trim removed 3 bases at V and 0 bases at J, leaving 5 bases unmatched.